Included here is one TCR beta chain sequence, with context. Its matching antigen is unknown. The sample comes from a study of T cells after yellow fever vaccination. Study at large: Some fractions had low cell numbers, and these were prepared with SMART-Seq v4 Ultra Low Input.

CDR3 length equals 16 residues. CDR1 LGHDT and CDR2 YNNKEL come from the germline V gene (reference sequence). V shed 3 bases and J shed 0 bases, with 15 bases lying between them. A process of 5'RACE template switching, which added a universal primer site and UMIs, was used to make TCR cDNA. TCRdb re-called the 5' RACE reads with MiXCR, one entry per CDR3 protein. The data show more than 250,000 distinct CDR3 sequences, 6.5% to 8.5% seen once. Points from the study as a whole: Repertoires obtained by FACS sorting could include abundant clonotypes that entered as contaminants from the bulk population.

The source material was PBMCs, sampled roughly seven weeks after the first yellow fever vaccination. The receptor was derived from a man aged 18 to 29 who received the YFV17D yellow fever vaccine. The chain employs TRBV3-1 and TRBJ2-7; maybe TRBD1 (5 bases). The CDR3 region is CASSHTYRSRSYEQYF. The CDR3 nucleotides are TGTGCCAGCAGCCATACCTACAGGTCCCGCTCCTACGAGCAGTACTTC.